The next 25 T cell receptor beta chains were all read from a single sample in a study of early T cells in non-severe SARS-CoV-2 infection. Using its own MiXCR run on the 5' RACE reads, TCRdb lists one record per CDR3 protein. The table includes roughly 45,000 distinct CDR3 sequences, about 4% detected once. Sequenced sample: whole blood. These receptors originate from an adult who was a healthcare worker with PCR-confirmed SARS-CoV-2 infection or an uninfected control (not recorded which).

The chain is built from TRBV29-1 and TRBJ2-7; possibly TRBD2 for D (7 bases). The germline CDR1 and CDR2 sequences are SQVTM and ANQGSEA. V lost 7 bases, J lost 6 bases, and 16 bases lay in between. This CDR3 contains 12 residues. The CDR3 spells CSALWGGGEQYF. The DNA of the CDR3 is TGCAGCGCCTTGTGGGGGGGCGGCGAGCAGTACTTC.

This clonotype was counted ten times or more. The gene calls are TRBV19 and TRBJ2-3; D unresolved. Trimming took 4 bases from V and 2 from J, leaving 10 bases between them. This CDR3 spans 14 amino acids. From germline, CDR1 is LNHDA and CDR2 SQIVND (reference sequence). In DNA form, the CDR3 reads TGTGCCAGTAGTACAGGACCCCCCACAGATACGCAGTATTTT. It encodes CASSTGPPTDTQYF.

This sequence joins TRBV6-5 and TRBJ2-7; 9 nucleotides match TRBD1. CDR1 and CDR2 from the germline V gene are MNHEY and SVGAGI. J was trimmed by 4 bases and V by 6 bases; bases with no gene match: 7. The CDR3 contains 14 residues. CDR3: CASRLGQGAYEQYF. CDR3 nucleotides: TGTGCCAGCAGACTGGGACAGGGTGCGTACGAGCAGTACTTC.

This clonotype has ten or more counts. The chain employs TRBV24-1 and TRBJ2-1, with D possibly matching TRBD1 (7 bases). Germline CDR1 is KGHDR and CDR2 is SFDVKD. This CDR3 has 14 residues. Trimming shortened V by 7 bases and J by 4 bases, and 13 bases separated the two germline ends. DNA for the CDR3: TGTGCCACCAGGCAGGGGGGAGATTACAATGAGCAGTTCTTC. Translated: CATRQGGDYNEQFF.

There are many counts of this clonotype. The chain employs TRBV7-2 and TRBJ1-2; no clear D. Trimming took 5 bases from V and 1 from J, leaving 8 bases between them. There are 13 residues in the CDR3. Germline loops: CDR1 SGHTA, CDR2 FQGNSA. CDR3 in amino acids: CASSPQRNYGYTF. The DNA for the CDR3 is TGTGCCAGCAGCCCACAGCGTAACTATGGCTACACCTTC. The full variable domain, rest sourced from reference TRBV7-2 and TRBJ1-2, is GAGVSQSPSNKVTEKGKDVELRCDPISGHTALYWYRQSLGQGLEFLIYFQGNSAPDKSGLPSDRFSAERTGGSVSTLTIQRTQQEDSAVYLCASSPQRNYGYTFGSGTRLTVV.

This clonotype was picked up many times. The J gene is TRBJ2-3, the V gene TRBV20-1; D unclear. Germline V gene sequence: CDR1 DFQATT, CDR2 SNEGSKA (reference sequence). The V and J ends lost 3 bases and 0 bases respectively, with 16 bases between them. CDR3 length: 16 residues. DNA for the CDR3: TGCAGTGCTAGTCTATTTTACGGAGCTAGCACAGATACGCAGTATTTT. Amino acid sequence: CSASLFYGASTDTQYF.

The table lists this clonotype with many counts. The V call is TRBV10-3, the J call TRBJ1-2; weak D call: TRBD1 (6 bases). CDR1 ENHRY and CDR2 SYGVKD come from the germline V gene. There are 13 residues in the CDR3. The V end was cut by 8 bases, the J end by 6 bases, with 16 bases between. CDR3 sequence: CAIQSGAVDGYTF. CDR3 DNA sequence: TGTGCCATCCAGTCGGGGGCGGTGGATGGCTACACCTTC.

In this sample, this clonotype turned up many times. The chain links TRBV9 to TRBJ2-4; D call uncertain. CDR3 length equals 13 residues. V was pared by 0 bases and J by 5 bases, with 6 bases between. The germline gives CDR1 SGDLS, CDR2 YYNGEE. CDR3 DNA sequence: TGTGCCAGCAGCGTAGACAGCCAAAACATTCAGTACTTC. This gives the protein CASSVDSQNIQYF.

This clonotype was picked up many times. The genes are TRBV20-1 and TRBJ1-4; D unresolved. Germline V gives CDR1 DFQATT, CDR2 SNEGSKA (reference sequence). The CDR3 runs to 16 residues. V was cut by 1 base and J by 5 bases, with 17 bases left in between. The CDR3 DNA reads TGCAGTGCTAGAGCCCCCGAGAGGTCGGTAAATGAAAAACTGTTTTTT. Protein sequence: CSARAPERSVNEKLFF.

In this sample, this clonotype turned up many times. Sequence at one end of the junction differs from germline and may be a read error. The J gene is TRBJ2-7, the V gene TRBV6-2 or TRBV6-3; D not resolved. CDR1 is MNHEY and CDR2 is SVGEGT in the germline V gene. The CDR3 totals 12 residues. This CDR3 is CASTQPGYEQHF. The DNA for the CDR3 is TGTGCCAGCACCCAACCGGGCTACGAGCAGCACTTC.

The V and J genes are TRBV19 and TRBJ2-3; 10 bases are shared with TRBD2. Per germline, CDR1 LNHDA and CDR2 SQIVND (reference sequence). The V gene end was trimmed by 5 bases and the J gene end by 3 bases; junction bases not matched to a gene: 5. The CDR3 runs 15 residues. CDR3 loop: CASSAPGLATDTQYF. CDR3 in DNA: TGTGCCAGTAGTGCGCCGGGACTAGCGACAGATACGCAGTATTTT.

This clonotype came up many times. This sequence joins TRBV29-1 and TRBJ2-1; 7 bases map to TRBD1. J gave up 5 bases and V 6 bases, and 7 bases lay outside the gene matches. The germline gives CDR1 SQVTM, CDR2 ANQGSEA. The CDR3 runs to 13 residues. CDR3 region: CSVTGTENNEQFF. CDR3 DNA: TGCAGCGTCACCGGGACAGAGAACAATGAGCAGTTCTTC.

The sample holds a few counts of this clonotype. The V gene is TRBV29-1, the J gene TRBJ2-7; perhaps TRBD1 as D (6 bases). This CDR3 has 12 residues. Germline CDR1 SQVTM, CDR2 ANQGSEA. Trimming stripped 3 bases from V and 7 bases from J, with 13 bases between. The CDR3 DNA is TGCAGCGTTGAGGTGGACAGTAGAGAGCAGTACTTC. Its protein product is CSVEVDSREQYF.

This clonotype has ten or more counts. The genes are TRBV5-1 and TRBJ2-3; no clear D. This CDR3 is 15 amino acids long. Trimming left V 0 bases short and J 0 bases short, with 8 bases between. Germline-derived CDR1 and CDR2 are SGHRS and YFSETQ. Here the CDR3 reads CASSLEGSSTDTQYF. For the CDR3, the DNA is TGCGCCAGCAGCTTGGAGGGTAGTAGCACAGATACGCAGTATTTT.

This clonotype was recorded a few times. CDR3 sequence reads: CAISPGQGVDEQYF. The CDR3 DNA sequence: TGTGCCATCAGTCCGGGACAGGGGGTTGACGAGCAGTACTTC. This chain links TRBV10-3 with TRBJ2-7; 11 bases are a match to TRBD1. Losses at the gene ends were 5 bases for V and 5 bases for J; bases not matched to a gene: 5. This CDR3 comprises 14 residues. Per the germline V gene, CDR1 is ENHRY and CDR2 is SYGVKD.

This clonotype has a handful of counts. The V and J genes are TRBV12-3 or TRBV12-4 and TRBJ1-2; no clear D gene. Trimming cost V 3 bases and J 2 bases, with 10 bases left between them. This CDR3 has 14 residues. CDR3 sequence: CASSFGQDNYGYTF. CDR3 sequence (DNA): TGTGCCAGCAGTTTCGGGCAGGACAACTATGGCTACACCTTC.

The J gene is TRBJ2-1, the V gene TRBV5-1; tentatively, D is TRBD2 (5 bases). The CDR3 has 16 residues. The V end lost 3 bases, the J end lost 10 bases, and 23 bases lay between the germline ends. Germline CDR1 SGHRS, CDR2 YFSETQ. CDR3 amino acids: CASSSSGSTLLGEQFF. The CDR3, as DNA: TGCGCCAGCAGCTCCTCGGGAAGCACATTACTCGGAGAGCAGTTCTTC.

This clonotype has at least ten counts. The CDR3, as DNA: TGCAGCGTTGTTTTGTCTAACGGGGAGACCCAGTACTTC. It is translated as CSVVLSNGETQYF. V gene TRBV29-1 combines with J gene TRBJ2-5; D unresolved. The germline gives CDR1 SQVTM, CDR2 ANQGSEA. The CDR3 contains 13 residues. Trimming shortened V by 4 bases and J by 5 bases, and 14 bases separated the two germline ends. Using reference TRBV29-1 and TRBJ2-5 for the parts outside the CDR3, the full variable domain is SAVISQKPSRDICQRGTSLTIQCQVDSQVTMMFWYRQQPGQSLTLIATANQGSEATYESGFVIDKFPISRPNLTFSTLTVSNMSPEDSSIYLCSVVLSNGETQYFGPGTRLLVL.

The chain couples TRBV19 to TRBJ2-3, with D possibly being TRBD2 (6 bases). This CDR3 contains 15 residues. Trimming removed 3 bases at V and 0 bases at J, with 10 bases between. The germline gives CDR1 LNHDA, CDR2 SQIVND (reference sequence). The CDR3 reads CASSITSRSTDTQYF. The CDR3 coding sequence is TGTGCCAGTAGTATTACTAGCAGGAGCACAGATACGCAGTATTTT. Full variable domain (missing parts from reference TRBV19 and TRBJ2-3): DGGITQSPKYLFRKEGQNVTLSCEQNLNHDAMYWYRQDPGQGLRLIYYSQIVNDFQKGDIAEGYSVSREKKESFPLTVTSAQKNPTAFYLCASSITSRSTDTQYFGPGTRLTVL.

This chain joins TRBV5-1 and TRBJ2-2; tentatively, D is TRBD1 (5 bases). Germline CDR1 and CDR2: SGHRS and YFSETQ. The CDR3 has 14 residues. Trimming shortened V by 0 bases and J by 4 bases, and 7 bases separated the two germline ends. The CDR3 spells CASSLETVTGELFF. CDR3 DNA: TGCGCCAGCAGCTTGGAGACAGTCACCGGGGAGCTGTTTTTT.

This clonotype has a count of ten or more. CDR3 residues: CASSIGTAHEQFF. The CDR3 bases are TGTGCCAGTAGTATAGGGACAGCGCATGAGCAGTTCTTC. The V and J genes are TRBV19 and TRBJ2-1; TRBD1 is a possible D gene (6 bases). V was trimmed by 1 base and J by 8 bases, leaving 9 bases between them. This CDR3 region has 13 residues. CDR1 and CDR2 (germline): LNHDA, SQIVND (reference sequence).

Remarks on this clonotype: The junction shows a germline mismatch at one end, possibly a read error. The chain has TRBV5-4 and TRBJ2-7; 13 bases map to TRBD2. Germline values: CDR1 SGHNT, CDR2 YYREEE (reference sequence). The CDR3 totals 13 residues. The CDR3 DNA is TGTGCCAGCAGCCCCGGGACTAGCGGGGCCTCAGATTTC. Translation: CASSPGTSGASDF. The complete variable domain, with remaining parts taken from reference TRBV5-4 and TRBJ2-7, reads ETGVTQSPTHLIKTRGQQVTLRCSSQSGHNTVSWYQQALGQGPQFIFQYYREEENGRGNFPPRFSGLQFPNYSSELNVNALELDDSALYLCASSPGTSGASDFGPGTRLTVT.

This clonotype has only a few counts. This chain uses TRBV11-1 with TRBJ2-1; possibly TRBD2 for D (6 bases). The V end lost 6 bases, the J end lost 0 bases, and 15 bases lay between the germline ends. The CDR3 length is 16 residues. The V gene's germline CDR1 is SGHAT and CDR2 FQDESV (reference sequence). The CDR3 protein is CASSYPGLGSYNEQFF. The DNA for the CDR3 is TGTGCCAGCAGTTACCCGGGACTCGGCTCCTACAATGAGCAGTTCTTC.

In this sample, this clonotype turned up a few times. The chain is built from TRBV2 and TRBJ2-1, with 7 bases lining up with TRBD1. Germline V CDR1 and CDR2: SNHLY, FYNNEI. The V segment lost 7 bases and the J segment 8 bases; nucleotides outside the gene matches: 11. The CDR3 runs 14 residues. For the CDR3, the DNA is TGTGCCAGCATTCAGGACAGGATTACGGATGAGCAGTTCTTC. It codes for CASIQDRITDEQFF. Full variable domain (outside the CDR3, taken from reference TRBV2 and TRBJ2-1): EPEVTQTPSHQVTQMGQEVILRCVPISNHLYFYWYRQILGQKVEFLVSFYNNEISEKSEIFDDQFSVERPDGSNFTLKIRSTKLEDSAMYFCASIQDRITDEQFFGPGTRLTVL.

This clonotype showed up many times. This rearrangement joins TRBV20-1 to TRBJ2-5, with D perhaps TRBD1 or TRBD2 (5 bases each). The CDR3 consists of 13 residues. The V gene lost 2 bases and the J gene lost 5 bases, with 12 bases spanning the gap. Germline V CDR1 and CDR2: DFQATT, SNEGSKA (reference sequence). The CDR3, as DNA: TGCAGTGCTAGACACCGGGACGTTGAGACCCAGTACTTC. Translated, it gives CSARHRDVETQYF.